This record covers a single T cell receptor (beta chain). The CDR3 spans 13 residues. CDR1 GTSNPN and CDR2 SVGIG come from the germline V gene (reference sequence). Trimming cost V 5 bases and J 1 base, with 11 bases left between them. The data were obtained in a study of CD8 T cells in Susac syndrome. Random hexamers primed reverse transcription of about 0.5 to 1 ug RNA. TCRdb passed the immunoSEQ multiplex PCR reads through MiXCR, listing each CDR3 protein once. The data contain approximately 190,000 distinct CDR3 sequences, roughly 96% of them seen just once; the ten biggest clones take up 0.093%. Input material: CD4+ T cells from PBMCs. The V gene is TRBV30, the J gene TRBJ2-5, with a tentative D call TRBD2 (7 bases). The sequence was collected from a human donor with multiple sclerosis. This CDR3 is CAWGGGGQETQYF. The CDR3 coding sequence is TGTGCCTGGGGAGGGGGGGGCCAAGAGACCCAGTACTTC.